These T cell receptor beta chains were read from a single sample in a study of preoperative IRX-2 immunotherapy in early breast cancer. Using immunoSEQ multiplex PCR, the repertoire was profiled, and TCRdb retains in-frame clones only, with some absent. The data show roughly 23,000 clones, 75% to 90% seen once. Specimen: tumor tissue, collected after IRX-2 immunotherapy. Receptors originate from a human donor with breast cancer. CDR3s include the opening cysteine and the closing phenylalanine or tryptophan. The D gene is left open where the match is weak. Not all rows give a size; the values are once, few, many and, for expanded clones, a class.

J gene | V gene | D gene | clone size | CDR3 DNA | CDR3 protein
TRBJ1-2 | TRBV6-5 | - | few | TGTGCCAGCAGGCGGTCCGGGGGCTATGGCTACACCTTC | CASRRSGGYGYTF
TRBJ2-4 | TRBV10-2 | - | - | TGCGCCAGCAGTGAGCGCTTGACCGGGCCTGGGGCCAAAAACATTCAGTACTTC | CASSERLTGPGAKNIQYF
TRBJ2-1 | TRBV11-2 | TRBD2 | - | TGTGCCAGCAACCGTATTGTCGGGGGGGTGGGTGAGCAGTTCTTC | CASNRIVGGVGEQFF
TRBJ1-4 | TRBV6-6 | - | - | TGTGCCAGCAGATTGGAAGCAACTAATGAAAAACTGTTTTTT | CASRLEATNEKLFF
TRBJ1-2 | TRBV15 | - | - | TGTGCCACCAGCAGAGATCAGGGCTATGGCTACACCTTC | CATSRDQGYGYTF
TRBJ2-1 | TRBV5-6 | - | - | TGTGCCAGCAGCTTGGACAGCTACAATGAGCAGTTCTTC | CASSLDSYNEQFF
TRBJ1-1 | TRBV5-1 | - | - | TGCGCCAGCAGCTTCAGGGTTGGGGTAAACACTGAAGCTTTCTTT | CASSFRVGVNTEAFF
TRBJ2-2 | TRBV2 | - | - | TGTGCCAGCAGTGAAGTCCCCACCGGGGAGCTGTTTTTT | CASSEVPTGELFF
TRBJ1-5 | TRBV6-1 | - | - | TGTGCCAGCAGTGAAAAGTTCGGGAGGAATCAGCCCCAGCATTTT | CASSEKFGRNQPQHF
TRBJ2-5 | TRBV5-1 | - | - | TGCGCCAGCAGCGTCCAAGAGACCCAGTACTTC | CASSVQETQYF
TRBJ1-2 | TRBV29-1 | TRBD1 | - | TGCAGCGTTGATCAGGGGGACTATGGCTACACCTTC | CSVDQGDYGYTF
TRBJ2-1 | TRBV6-1 | TRBD2 | - | TGTGCCAGCAGGCCTGGACTAGCGGGAAACAATGAGCAGTTCTTC | CASRPGLAGNNEQFF
TRBJ2-2 | TRBV5-1 | - | - | TGCGCCAGCAGCTTGAGGCCCGACGAGGGGACCGGGGAGCTGTTTTTT | CASSLRPDEGTGELFF
TRBJ2-7 | TRBV12-5 | - | - | TGTGCTAGTGGTTTGGGGCAGACAGGATCCTACGAGCAGTACTTC | CASGLGQTGSYEQYF
TRBJ1-2 | TRBV5-6 | - | - | TGTGCCAGCAGCTTGTCGCGGAGCTATGGCTACACCTTC | CASSLSRSYGYTF
TRBJ1-3 | TRBV11-2 | - | medium-sized | TGTGCCAGCAGCTCGATAACCTCTGGAAACACCATATATTTT | CASSSITSGNTIYF
TRBJ2-1 | TRBV7-8 | - | - | TGTGCCAGCAGCCTCCCCCGCGCTGAGCAGTTCTTC | CASSLPRAEQFF
TRBJ1-5 | TRBV19 | - | - | TGTGCCAGTAGCCGACATCAAGGGGTTGGCAATCAGCCCCAGCATTTT | CASSRHQGVGNQPQHF
TRBJ2-1 | TRBV5-4 | - | - | TGTGCCAGCAGCTTGTCTCCCACGGATGAGCAGTTCTTC | CASSLSPTDEQFF
TRBJ2-1 | TRBV25-1 | - | - | TGTGCCAGCAGTGAAAGGGGGGGTGGTGAGCAGTTCTTC | CASSERGGGEQFF
TRBJ1-5 | TRBV11-2 | - | - | TGTGCCAGCAGCTTAGAGCAGGGTCAGCCCCAGCATTTT | CASSLEQGQPQHF
TRBJ1-4 | TRBV2 | TRBD1 | - | TGTGCCAGCAGAGAAGACAGGGCAACTAATGAAAAACTGTTTTTT | CASREDRATNEKLFF
TRBJ1-4 | TRBV29-1 | TRBD1 | - | TGCAGCGTCAGCCTCACAGGGGGCGGTGAAAAACTGTTTTTT | CSVSLTGGGEKLFF
TRBJ2-6 | TRBV6-4 | - | - | TGTGCCAGCAGTGACTCACTAGGGGTCTCTGGGGCCAACGTCCTGACTTTC | CASSDSLGVSGANVLTF
TRBJ2-7 | TRBV29-1 | - | - | TGCAGCGTCCTATACAGAAACGACTACGAGCAGTACTTC | CSVLYRNDYEQYF
TRBJ2-2 | TRBV27 | TRBD2 | - | TGTGCCAGCAGTTTACGACTAGCGGCTAGAGGGGAGCTGTTTTTT | CASSLRLAARGELFF
TRBJ1-5 | TRBV4-1 | - | - | TGCGCCAGTAGCATGAACAATCAGCCCCAGCATTTT | CASSMNNQPQHF
TRBJ2-5 | TRBV21-1 | - | - | TGTGCCAGAGCTAAGACAGGGTGCCTAGCGGGAGGGCGCAAGACCCAGTACTTC | CARAKTGCLAGGRKTQYF
TRBJ1-1 | TRBV27 | - | - | TGTGCCAGCAGTTTAGGACGGAACACTGAAGCTTTCTTT | CASSLGRNTEAFF
TRBJ2-3 | TRBV10-3 | - | - | TGTGCCATCAGTGAGTCGACAGGACGCCCAGATACGCAGTATTTT | CAISESTGRPDTQYF
TRBJ2-7 | TRBV7-6 | - | - | TGTGCCAGCAGCCCAGAGCTGGATGACGAGCAGTACTTC | CASSPELDDEQYF
TRBJ2-2 | TRBV5-4 | - | once | TGTGCCAGCAGCCCCACCCCGGCTACCGCGAACACCGGGGAGCTGTTTTTT | CASSPTPATANTGELFF
TRBJ2-3 | TRBV12-5 | - | - | TGTGCTAGTGGTCCAAATCGGGGACCGTACACAGATACGCAGTATTTT | CASGPNRGPYTDTQYF
TRBJ2-1 | TRBV18 | - | - | TGTGCCAGCTCACTCGGGGCGGGGACGCCCAATGAGCAGTTCTTC | CASSLGAGTPNEQFF
TRBJ2-1 | TRBV7-6 | - | - | TGTGCCAGCAGCCCGAGCGGGCACACGGGCAATGAGCAGTTCTTC | CASSPSGHTGNEQFF
TRBJ1-1 | TRBV29-1 | TRBD1 | - | TGCAGCGTCCGGACAGGAAGCACTGAAGCTTTCTTT | CSVRTGSTEAFF
TRBJ1-1 | TRBV15 | - | once | TGTGCCACCAGCAGAGCACAAGGCATCGAAGCTTTCTTT | CATSRAQGIEAFF
TRBJ2-2 | TRBV5-1 | - | once | TGCGCCAGCTGCATACGCTCAGGGATCCTGAACACCGGGGAGCTGTTTTTT | CASCIRSGILNTGELFF
TRBJ1-2 | TRBV11-2 | - | - | TGTGCCCAGCTATATGGCTACACCTTC | CAQLYGYTF
TRBJ2-1 | TRBV7-2 | TRBD1 | once | TGTGCCAGCAGCGGGCGCACGGGACAGGGGGGCAATGAGCAGTTCTTC | CASSGRTGQGGNEQFF
TRBJ2-2 | TRBV9 | - | - | TGTGCCAGCAGCGTAGTACCTGACACCGGGGAGCTGTTTTTT | CASSVVPDTGELFF
TRBJ2-7 | TRBV6-4 | - | - | TGTGCCAGCAGGAGAGCTCCAGGGGCCGCCTACGAGCAGTACTTC | CASRRAPGAAYEQYF
TRBJ2-1 | TRBV5-4 | - | - | TGTGCCAGCAGCAACGAGGCCGGGTTCGGATACAATGAGCAGTTCTTC | CASSNEAGFGYNEQFF
TRBJ2-5 | TRBV10-3 | - | - | TGTGCCATCAGTGAAGGGAGGGGGCCGACCCAAGAGACCCAGTACTTC | CAISEGRGPTQETQYF
TRBJ2-2 | TRBV19 | TRBD1 | once | TGTGCCAGTAGCAAAATTAGGGACAGGGGGGAGCTGTTTTTT | CASSKIRDRGELFF
TRBJ2-3 | TRBV5-1 | - | - | TGCGCCAGCAGCTGGGATTCGGGGTCAGATACGCAGTATTTT | CASSWDSGSDTQYF
TRBJ2-7 | TRBV27 | TRBD2 | large | TGTGCCAGCAGTATAACTAGCGGCTTTTCCTACGAGCAGTACTTC | CASSITSGFSYEQYF
TRBJ2-1 | TRBV29-1 | TRBD2 | - | TGCAGCGTGACTAGCGGGTCCTACAATGAGCAGTTCTTC | CSVTSGSYNEQFF
TRBJ2-1 | TRBV15 | TRBD2 | medium-sized | TGTGCCACCAGCAGAGAGCGGGAGTACAATGAGCAGTTCTTC | CATSREREYNEQFF
TRBJ1-3 | TRBV6-4 | TRBD1 | once | TGTGCCAGCAGTGTCAACGACAGGGTTGGAAACACCATATATTTT | CASSVNDRVGNTIYF
TRBJ1-6 | TRBV7-9 | - | once | TGTGCCAGCAGCTTACAGGGTAATAATTCACCCCTCCACTTT | CASSLQGNNSPLHF
TRBJ2-7 | TRBV19 | TRBD2 | - | TGTGCCAGTGGTTCGGGGGGCTACGAGCAGTACTTC | CASGSGGYEQYF
TRBJ1-3 | TRBV11-2 | - | few | TGTGCCAGCAGCCCCAATATCCCCTCCGGACGATATGGAAACACCATATATTTT | CASSPNIPSGRYGNTIYF